This T cell receptor beta chain was sequenced in a study of Graves' ophthalmopathy and Graves' hyperthyroidism. Findings of the study overall: The majority of expanded thyroid clonotypes above 0.001 frequency also occurred in blood.

Scientists amplified the TCR beta CDR3 regions from RNA transcripts. Scientists carried out first-round RT-PCR using HTBI primers and then a second-round multiplex PCR. TCRdb processed the multiplex PCR reads anew with MiXCR; each CDR3 protein has one entry. The sample shows roughly 420,000 distinct CDR3 sequences, 21% of them seen only once. At least ten counts were recorded for this clonotype. Its target is not known. Calling hyperthyroidism stable required that no ophthalmopathy show up within 18 months of follow-up. Eligible hyperthyroidism cases comprised new diagnoses of under 2 months' duration in individuals aged 18 to 65. The clonotype was recovered from a woman in her late teens or twenties with stable Graves' hyperthyroidism. The specimen was peripheral blood.

CDR3 protein: CASSFGGGTEAFF. The CDR3 region has the DNA TGTGCCAGCAGTTTTGGGGGGGGCACTGAAGCTTTCTTT. The V gene is TRBV27, the J gene TRBJ1-1; possibly TRBD1 for D (5 bases). The V end was cut by 3 bases, the J end by 4 bases, with 9 bases between. Germline assignment: CDR1 MNHEY and CDR2 SMNVEV (reference sequence). CDR3 length: 13 amino acids.